The rows below give T cell receptor beta chains drawn from one sample of a study of T cell responses to AZD1222 COVID-19 vaccine. TCRdb's table, derived via immunoSEQ multiplex PCR, lists solely in-frame clones and lacks some. The sample shows some 120,000 clones, approximately 85% of them seen only once. This sample comprised peripheral blood, obtained on day 0 of AZD1222 vaccination. Source of these receptors: an adult in good health. Both conserved end residues are part of each CDR3. A D gene is named only where the DNA matches it firmly. Size is stated for part of the rows, as once, few or many counts, or as a class when the clone is expanded.

cdr3_aa: CASAISGGALPSTDTQYF
cdr3_nt: TGTGCCAGCGCCATTAGCGGGGGGGCCCTTCCTTCCACAGATACGCAGTATTTT
v_call: TRBV25-1
j_call: TRBJ2-3
clone_size: -
d_call: TRBD2

cdr3_aa: CASSLGGQSYEQYF
cdr3_nt: TGTGCCAGCAGCCTGGGGGGGCAAAGCTACGAGCAGTACTTC
v_call: TRBV7-2
j_call: TRBJ2-7
clone_size: few
d_call: -

cdr3_aa: CASSQGRRGGEAFF
cdr3_nt: TGCGCCAGCAGCCAAGGCCGGAGGGGTGGTGAAGCTTTCTTT
v_call: TRBV4-3
j_call: TRBJ1-1
clone_size: -
d_call: -

cdr3_aa: CASSLGTDGQPQHF
cdr3_nt: TGTGCCAGCAGCCTTGGGACAGACGGTCAGCCCCAGCATTTT
v_call: TRBV11-2
j_call: TRBJ1-5
clone_size: -
d_call: TRBD1

cdr3_aa: CASSYSDSLRETQYF
cdr3_nt: TGTGCCAGCAGTTACTCAGACAGTCTTCGAGAGACCCAGTACTTC
v_call: TRBV6-5
j_call: TRBJ2-5
clone_size: once
d_call: -

cdr3_aa: CASSAGLAGALGETQYF
cdr3_nt: TGTGCCAGCAGCGCAGGGCTAGCGGGGGCCCTGGGAGAGACCCAGTACTTC
v_call: TRBV27
j_call: TRBJ2-5
clone_size: -
d_call: TRBD2

cdr3_aa: CASSSWDRVNQPQHF
cdr3_nt: TGTGCCAGCAGTTCCTGGGACAGGGTAAATCAGCCCCAGCATTTT
v_call: TRBV5-6
j_call: TRBJ1-5
clone_size: -
d_call: TRBD1

cdr3_aa: CASSLRGGSYNSPLHF
cdr3_nt: TGCGCCAGCAGCTTGAGGGGGGGCTCCTATAATTCACCCCTCCACTTT
v_call: TRBV5-1
j_call: TRBJ1-6
clone_size: -
d_call: -

cdr3_aa: CATSDPRGPGNIQYF
cdr3_nt: TGTGCCACCAGTGATCCCAGGGGTCCGGGGAACATTCAGTACTTC
v_call: TRBV24-1
j_call: TRBJ2-4
clone_size: -
d_call: -

cdr3_aa: CATSRGAGERTGELFF
cdr3_nt: TGTGCCACCAGCAGGGGGGCGGGGGAACGCACCGGGGAGCTGTTTTTT
v_call: TRBV15
j_call: TRBJ2-2
clone_size: -
d_call: -

cdr3_aa: CASSAPGQGAYEQYF
cdr3_nt: TGTGCCAGCAGCGCCCCGGGACAGGGGGCCTACGAGCAGTACTTC
v_call: TRBV7-9
j_call: TRBJ2-7
clone_size: -
d_call: TRBD1

cdr3_aa: CASSFERAGYGYTF
cdr3_nt: TGCGCCAGCAGCTTCGAAAGGGCCGGCTATGGCTACACCTTC
v_call: TRBV5-1
j_call: TRBJ1-2
clone_size: -
d_call: -

cdr3_aa: CASSDRGSSYEQYF
cdr3_nt: TGTGCCAGCAGTGACAGGGGGAGCTCCTACGAGCAGTACTTC
v_call: TRBV2
j_call: TRBJ2-7
clone_size: -
d_call: TRBD1

cdr3_aa: CASSFRQVRDQPQHF
cdr3_nt: TGTGCCAGCAGTTTCAGACAGGTCCGGGATCAGCCCCAGCATTTT
v_call: TRBV28
j_call: TRBJ1-5
clone_size: -
d_call: -

cdr3_aa: CASSEDRGLGYTF
cdr3_nt: TGTGCCAGCAGCGAGGACAGGGGGCTAGGCTACACCTTC
v_call: TRBV7-8
j_call: TRBJ1-2
clone_size: -
d_call: TRBD1

cdr3_aa: CASSLSTGTGYEQYF
cdr3_nt: TGCGCCAGCAGCTTGTCTACGGGGACTGGGTACGAGCAGTACTTC
v_call: TRBV5-1
j_call: TRBJ2-7
clone_size: -
d_call: -

cdr3_aa: CASSPAGSGYTF
cdr3_nt: TGTGCCAGCAGCCCAGCTGGTTCAGGCTACACCTTC
v_call: TRBV3-1/TRBV3-2
j_call: TRBJ1-2
clone_size: few
d_call: -

cdr3_aa: CSGRDSYGYTF
cdr3_nt: TGCAGCGGCCGGGACAGCTATGGCTACACCTTC
v_call: TRBV29-1
j_call: TRBJ1-2
clone_size: -
d_call: TRBD1

cdr3_aa: CASSQDGPF
cdr3_nt: TGCGCCAGCAGCCAAGATGGGCCCTTC
v_call: TRBV4-1
j_call: TRBJ1-2
clone_size: -
d_call: -

cdr3_aa: CASSFSGGDNEQFF
cdr3_nt: TGTGCCAGCAGCTTTAGCGGGGGGGATAATGAGCAGTTCTTC
v_call: TRBV7-8
j_call: TRBJ2-1
clone_size: -
d_call: TRBD2

cdr3_aa: CASSQLGGSTGNTIYF
cdr3_nt: TGCGCCAGCAGCCAACTAGGAGGTTCGACTGGAAACACCATATATTTT
v_call: TRBV4-1
j_call: TRBJ1-3
clone_size: -
d_call: -

cdr3_aa: CASSHLGGANNSPLHF
cdr3_nt: TGTGCCAGCAGCCATCTCGGGGGGGCAAATAATTCACCCCTCCACTTT
v_call: TRBV7-2
j_call: TRBJ1-6
clone_size: -
d_call: -

cdr3_aa: CATRTGYEQFF
cdr3_nt: TGTGCCACAAGAACAGGGTATGAGCAGTTCTTC
v_call: TRBV2
j_call: TRBJ2-1
clone_size: -
d_call: -

cdr3_aa: CASSSGGGNYNSPLHF
cdr3_nt: TGTGCCAGCAGTTCGGGTGGGGGAAACTATAATTCACCCCTCCACTTT
v_call: TRBV28
j_call: TRBJ1-6
clone_size: -
d_call: -

cdr3_aa: CASSQTRGVFDYGYTF
cdr3_nt: TGTGCCAGCAGCCAAACCAGAGGGGTGTTCGACTATGGCTACACCTTC
v_call: TRBV7-2
j_call: TRBJ1-2
clone_size: -
d_call: -

cdr3_aa: CASSLPTGWNTEAFF
cdr3_nt: TGTGCCAGCAGCTTACCGACAGGGTGGAACACTGAAGCTTTCTTT
v_call: TRBV5-6
j_call: TRBJ1-1
clone_size: -
d_call: TRBD1

cdr3_aa: CASSEAGYRRTDYYGYTF
cdr3_nt: TGTGCCAGCAGTGAAGCGGGATACCGTAGGACAGATTACTATGGCTACACCTTC
v_call: TRBV6-1
j_call: TRBJ1-2
clone_size: -
d_call: -

cdr3_aa: CASGLTDYEQYF
cdr3_nt: TGTGCTAGTGGTTTAACCGACTACGAGCAGTACTTC
v_call: TRBV12-5
j_call: TRBJ2-7
clone_size: -
d_call: -

cdr3_aa: CATRLAGDNEQFF
cdr3_nt: TGTGCCACGAGACTAGCGGGGGATAATGAGCAGTTCTTC
v_call: TRBV24-1
j_call: TRBJ2-1
clone_size: -
d_call: TRBD2

cdr3_aa: CASSQDLRGGTGELFF
cdr3_nt: TGTGCCAGCAGCCAAGATCTGCGCGGGGGGACCGGGGAGCTGTTTTTT
v_call: TRBV3-1/TRBV3-2
j_call: TRBJ2-2
clone_size: once
d_call: TRBD2

cdr3_aa: CASSPSGRNTIYF
cdr3_nt: TGTGCCAGCAGCCCCAGTGGAAGAAACACCATATATTTT
v_call: TRBV7-2
j_call: TRBJ1-3
clone_size: -
d_call: -

cdr3_aa: CASSLGRGAETQYF
cdr3_nt: TGTGCCAGCAGCTTGGGACGAGGAGCGGAGACCCAGTACTTC
v_call: TRBV5-6
j_call: TRBJ2-5
clone_size: -
d_call: -

cdr3_aa: CAGLALDTQYF
cdr3_nt: TGTGCCGGACTAGCGTTAGATACGCAGTATTTT
v_call: TRBV21-1
j_call: TRBJ2-3
clone_size: -
d_call: -

cdr3_aa: CASSSPGDRTTEAFF
cdr3_nt: TGTGCCAGCAGCTCCCCGGGGGACCGAACGACTGAAGCTTTCTTT
v_call: TRBV5-4
j_call: TRBJ1-1
clone_size: -
d_call: -

cdr3_aa: CASTPRDSPYEQYF
cdr3_nt: TGTGCCAGCACCCCTAGGGACAGCCCCTACGAGCAGTACTTC
v_call: TRBV2
j_call: TRBJ2-7
clone_size: -
d_call: TRBD1

cdr3_aa: CASSQDITPLHF
cdr3_nt: TGTGCCAGCAGCCAGGACATCACACCCCTCCACTTT
v_call: TRBV3-1/TRBV3-2
j_call: TRBJ1-6
clone_size: -
d_call: -

cdr3_aa: CASSLRRGGNEQFF
cdr3_nt: TGTGCCAGCAGTTTACGGAGGGGGGGGAATGAGCAGTTCTTC
v_call: TRBV27
j_call: TRBJ2-1
clone_size: few
d_call: -

cdr3_aa: CASSLGLAGATDTQYF
cdr3_nt: TGTGCCAGCAGCCTTGGACTAGCGGGGGCGACAGATACGCAGTATTTT
v_call: TRBV14
j_call: TRBJ2-3
clone_size: -
d_call: TRBD2

cdr3_aa: CASSQVGAGRVYGYTF
cdr3_nt: TGCGCCAGCAGCCAAGTCGGGGCAGGACGCGTCTATGGCTACACCTTC
v_call: TRBV4-3
j_call: TRBJ1-2
clone_size: -
d_call: -

cdr3_aa: CATSRTSQYQETQYF
cdr3_nt: TGTGCCACCTCGAGAACTAGTCAGTACCAAGAGACCCAGTACTTC
v_call: TRBV6-5
j_call: TRBJ2-5
clone_size: -
d_call: -

cdr3_aa: CASTRQGTYYGYTF
cdr3_nt: TGTGCCAGCACGCGACAGGGGACCTACTATGGCTACACCTTC
v_call: TRBV28
j_call: TRBJ1-2
clone_size: -
d_call: TRBD1

cdr3_aa: CATSDGPAYGYTF
cdr3_nt: TGTGCCACCAGTGATGGTCCAGCCTATGGCTACACCTTC
v_call: TRBV24-1
j_call: TRBJ1-2
clone_size: -
d_call: -

cdr3_aa: CASRTGAYSNQPQHF
cdr3_nt: TGTGCCAGTAGAACAGGGGCCTACAGCAATCAGCCCCAGCATTTT
v_call: TRBV19
j_call: TRBJ1-5
clone_size: -
d_call: TRBD1

cdr3_aa: CASSLGSTWQFF
cdr3_nt: TGTGCCAGCAGCTTAGGGTCCACCTGGCAGTTCTTC
v_call: TRBV11-2
j_call: TRBJ2-1
clone_size: many
d_call: -

cdr3_aa: CATAQINTGELFF
cdr3_nt: TGTGCCACCGCCCAGATTAACACCGGGGAGCTGTTTTTT
v_call: TRBV19
j_call: TRBJ2-2
clone_size: -
d_call: -

cdr3_aa: CASSSDSYGYTF
cdr3_nt: TGTGCCAGCAGCTCGGACAGCTATGGCTACACCTTC
v_call: TRBV7-9
j_call: TRBJ1-2
clone_size: -
d_call: -

cdr3_aa: CASSPGLAARTDTQYF
cdr3_nt: TGTGCCAGCAGCCCGGGACTAGCGGCGCGCACAGATACGCAGTATTTT
v_call: TRBV5-4
j_call: TRBJ2-3
clone_size: -
d_call: TRBD2

cdr3_aa: CASSSPGQGNEQFF
cdr3_nt: TGTGCCAGCAGCTCTCCTGGACAGGGCAATGAGCAGTTCTTC
v_call: TRBV5-4
j_call: TRBJ2-1
clone_size: -
d_call: TRBD1

cdr3_aa: CATEGQGGTEAFF
cdr3_nt: TGTGCCACCGAGGGGCAGGGGGGCACTGAAGCTTTCTTT
v_call: TRBV7-9
j_call: TRBJ1-1
clone_size: -
d_call: TRBD1

cdr3_aa: CASSEAQGRGGMEAFF
cdr3_nt: TGCGCCAGCAGCGAGGCACAGGGGAGGGGCGGGATGGAAGCTTTCTTT
v_call: TRBV4-3
j_call: TRBJ1-1
clone_size: many
d_call: TRBD1

cdr3_aa: CSVGGSNQPQHF
cdr3_nt: TGCAGCGTTGGTGGCAGCAATCAGCCCCAGCATTTT
v_call: TRBV29-1
j_call: TRBJ1-5
clone_size: -
d_call: -